A single T cell receptor (beta chain) is shown here with its context. Its target antigen remains unknown. HCMV-specific IgG was detected in serum with a commercial ELISA kit to determine HCMV serostatus. Peripheral blood mononuclear cells were isolated from blood by Ficoll density gradient centrifugation. The record originates from a study of T cells expressing NK-cell markers (dated by TCRdb to the early 2020s). Some background on the complete study: Eight or nine donors provided sorted CD3+CD56+NKG2C+, CD3+CD56+NKG2C- and CD3+CD56-NKG2C+ T-cell subsets, whose TCR beta-chain repertoires were profiled. Seven of the eight sequenced donors were HCMV-seropositive and one was HCMV-seronegative. The eight sequenced donors were randomly selected healthy volunteers, three men and five women. The libraries were sequenced on Illumina HiSeq 2000/2500, MiSeq or NextSeq, producing 2 x 150 bp reads.

The sequencer listed for this sample is Illumina HiSeq 2000. TCR beta cDNA libraries were prepared using 5'RACE template switching, which introduced a universal primer site and unique molecular identifiers. cDNA synthesis was primed from the TCR beta constant segment and was followed by two successive PCR amplification steps. In the source study's methods: MIGEC was used to demultiplex reads and group the reads by UMI, and MiTCR was used to assemble and quantify clonotypes. Only TCR cDNA sequences supported by at least two reads were kept to exclude erroneous sequences. The tcR package was used for downstream repertoire analysis, and clonotypes were matched between fractions using CDR3 nucleotide sequence together with V segment. Antigen specificity was annotated against VDJdb with VDJmatch, allowing one amino acid substitution in CDR3. TCRdb reprocessed the reads and provides one entry for every CDR3 protein sequence; no DNA is given. Here the V and J calls rest on TCRdb's processing, not on the authors' analysis. This sample's table carries some 150,000 distinct CDR3 sequences. The top ten clonotypes cover less than 15% of the sample.

CDR1 SQVTM and CDR2 ANQGSEA are derived from the germline V gene. The CDR3 covers 15 residues, taking in both the cysteine and the phenylalanine. The DNA sequence is not available. Results the study describes overall, beyond this receptor: In roughly six donors, the dominant CD3+CD56+NKG2C+ clonotypes ranked among the top 10 CD8+ clonotypes, making up about 1.0-7.5% of CD8+ T cells. Those dominant clonotypes were again the most abundant among CD3+CD56-NKG2C+ cells in a handful of donors, at about 28.3-65%. It remained unclear whether the expanded NKG2C-expressing T cell clones were specific for HCMV antigens.

This chain is built from TRBV29-1 and TRBJ2-2; TCRdb outputs TRBD1, but without DNA this stays unchecked. Sequencing was done on a sample of blood T cells: a sorted CD56 or NKG2C T cell subset, CD4+ or CD8+ T cells, or bulk PBMC T cells (not recorded which). This clonotype originated in a man aged 18 to 30 in good health. Donor details come from another sample of the same person, matched by shared clones. The CDR3 has the sequence CSADSGQGGTGELFF.